This T cell receptor (beta chain) originates from a study of T-cell reconstitution after alpha-beta-depleted transplantation in children. Construction of the TCRbeta library involved unique molecular identifiers. TCRdb reprocessed the PCR reads via MiXCR and lists one record per CDR3 protein. The data show around 500,000 distinct CDR3 sequences, 12% seen once. The germline CDR1 and CDR2 sequences are MNHNY and SVGAGI (reference sequence). V lost 7 bases to trimming and J lost 4 bases, with 8 bases between them. The CDR3 spans 12 residues. The clonotype comes from a human donor who donated a stem cell graft to a child with combined immunodeficiency. The J gene is TRBJ1-3, the V gene TRBV6-6; no clear D. The sequenced sample was PBMCs from the stem cell graft donor, obtained from the stem cell graft. As DNA, the CDR3 is TGTGCCAGCACCTCCGGGGGAAACACCATATATTTT. Encoded protein: CASTSGGNTIYF.